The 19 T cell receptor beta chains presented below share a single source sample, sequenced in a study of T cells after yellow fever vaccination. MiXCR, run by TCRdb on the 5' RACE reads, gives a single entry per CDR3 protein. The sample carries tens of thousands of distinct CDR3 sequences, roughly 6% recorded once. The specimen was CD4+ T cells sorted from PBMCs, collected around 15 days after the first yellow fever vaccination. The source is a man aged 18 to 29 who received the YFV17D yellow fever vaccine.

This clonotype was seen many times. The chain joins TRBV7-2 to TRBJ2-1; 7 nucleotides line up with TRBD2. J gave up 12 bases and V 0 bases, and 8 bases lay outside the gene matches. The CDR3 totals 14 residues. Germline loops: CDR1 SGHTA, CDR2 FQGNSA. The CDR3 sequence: CASSLAPTSPGQFF. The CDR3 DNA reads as TGTGCCAGCAGCTTAGCCCCGACTAGCCCGGGGCAGTTCTTC.

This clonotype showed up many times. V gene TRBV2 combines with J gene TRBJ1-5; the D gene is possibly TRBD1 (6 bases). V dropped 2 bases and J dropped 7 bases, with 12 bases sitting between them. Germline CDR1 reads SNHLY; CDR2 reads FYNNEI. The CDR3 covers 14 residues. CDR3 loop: CASSELEGGQPQHF. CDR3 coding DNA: TGTGCCAGCAGTGAACTAGAGGGGGGGCAGCCCCAGCATTTT.

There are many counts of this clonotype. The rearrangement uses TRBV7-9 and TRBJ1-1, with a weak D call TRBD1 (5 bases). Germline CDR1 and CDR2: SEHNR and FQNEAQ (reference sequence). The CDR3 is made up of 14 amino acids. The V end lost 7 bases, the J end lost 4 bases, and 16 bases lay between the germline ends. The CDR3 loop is CASTTGQGFTEAFF. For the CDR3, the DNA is TGTGCCAGCACCACGGGGCAGGGCTTCACTGAAGCTTTCTTT.

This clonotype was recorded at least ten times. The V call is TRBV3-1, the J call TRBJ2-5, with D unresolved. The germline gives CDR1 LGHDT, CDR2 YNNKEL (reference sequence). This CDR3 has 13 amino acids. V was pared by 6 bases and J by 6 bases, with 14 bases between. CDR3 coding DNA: TGTGCCAGCAGGATGGACCCCCTACAGACCCAGTACTTC. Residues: CASRMDPLQTQYF.

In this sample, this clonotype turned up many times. The CDR3 region is CASSLGTSGLYEQYF. In DNA form, the CDR3 reads TGTGCCAGCAGCCTGGGGACTAGCGGACTCTACGAGCAGTACTTC. J is TRBJ2-7 and V is TRBV4-2; TRBD2 matches at 11 bases. V was pared by 4 bases and J by 3 bases, with 5 bases of the junction left unmatched. The CDR3 is 15 residues long. Germline CDR1 reads LGHNA; CDR2 reads YNFKEQ.

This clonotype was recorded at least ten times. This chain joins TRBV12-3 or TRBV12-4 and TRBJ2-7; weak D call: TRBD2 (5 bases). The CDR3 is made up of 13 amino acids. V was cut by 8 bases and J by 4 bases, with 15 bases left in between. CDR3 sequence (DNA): TGTGCCAGCGCCCTTCGGGATTCTTACGAGCAGTACTTC. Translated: CASALRDSYEQYF.

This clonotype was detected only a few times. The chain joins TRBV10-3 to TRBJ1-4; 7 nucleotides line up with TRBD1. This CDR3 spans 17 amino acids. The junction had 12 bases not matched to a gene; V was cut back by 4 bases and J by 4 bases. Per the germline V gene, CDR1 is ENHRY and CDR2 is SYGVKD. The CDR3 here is CAISGTRDSYGNEKLFF. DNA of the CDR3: TGTGCCATCAGTGGGACCCGGGACAGTTATGGTAATGAAAAACTGTTTTTT.

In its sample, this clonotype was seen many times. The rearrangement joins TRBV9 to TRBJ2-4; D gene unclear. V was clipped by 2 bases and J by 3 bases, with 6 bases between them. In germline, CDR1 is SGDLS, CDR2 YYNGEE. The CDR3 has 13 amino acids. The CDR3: CASSVDLKNIQYF. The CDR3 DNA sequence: TGTGCCAGCAGCGTCGACCTCAAAAACATTCAGTACTTC.

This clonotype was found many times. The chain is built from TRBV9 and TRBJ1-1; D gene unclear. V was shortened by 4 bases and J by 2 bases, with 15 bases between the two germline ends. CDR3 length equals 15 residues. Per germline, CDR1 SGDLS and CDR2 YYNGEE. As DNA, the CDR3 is TGTGCCAGCAGCCCTCGAATTGGCAAAAACACTGAAGCTTTCTTT. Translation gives CASSPRIGKNTEAFF.

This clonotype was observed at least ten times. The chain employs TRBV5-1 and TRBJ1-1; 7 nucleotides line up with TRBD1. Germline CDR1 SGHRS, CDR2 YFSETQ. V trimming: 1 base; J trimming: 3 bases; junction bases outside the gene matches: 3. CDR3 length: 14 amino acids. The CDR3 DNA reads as TGCGCCAGCAGCTTGCGACAGGGTCACACTGAAGCTTTCTTT. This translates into CASSLRQGHTEAFF.

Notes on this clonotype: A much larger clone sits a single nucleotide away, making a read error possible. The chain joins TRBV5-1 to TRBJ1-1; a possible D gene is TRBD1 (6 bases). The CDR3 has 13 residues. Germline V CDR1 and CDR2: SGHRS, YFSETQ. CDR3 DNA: TGCGCCAGAAGCTTGGGGGCGGGCACTGAAGCTTTCTTT. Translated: CARSLGAGTEAFF. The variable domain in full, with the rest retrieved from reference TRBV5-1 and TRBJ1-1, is KAGVTQTPRYLIKTRGQQVTLSCSPISGHRSVSWYQQTPGQGLQFLFEYFSETQRNKGNFPGRFSGRQFSNSRSEMNVSTLELGDSALYLCARSLGAGTEAFFGQGTRLTVV.

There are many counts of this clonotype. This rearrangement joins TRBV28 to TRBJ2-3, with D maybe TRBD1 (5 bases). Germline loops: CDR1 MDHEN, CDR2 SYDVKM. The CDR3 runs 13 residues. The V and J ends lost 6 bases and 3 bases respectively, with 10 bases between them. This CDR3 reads CASRLQGTDTQYF. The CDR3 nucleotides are TGTGCCAGCAGGTTGCAGGGTACAGATACGCAGTATTTT. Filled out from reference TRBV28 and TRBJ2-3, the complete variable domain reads DVKVTQSSRYLVKRTGEKVFLECVQDMDHENMFWYRQDPGLGLRLIYFSYDVKMKEKGDIPEGYSVSREKKERFSLILESASTNQTSMYLCASRLQGTDTQYFGPGTRLTVL.

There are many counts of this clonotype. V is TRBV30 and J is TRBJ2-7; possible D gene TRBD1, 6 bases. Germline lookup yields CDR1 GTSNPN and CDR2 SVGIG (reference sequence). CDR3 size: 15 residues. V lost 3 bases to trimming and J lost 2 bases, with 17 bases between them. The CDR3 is CAWRARGIGPYEQYF. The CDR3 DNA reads TGTGCCTGGAGGGCGAGGGGGATTGGCCCCTACGAGCAGTACTTC. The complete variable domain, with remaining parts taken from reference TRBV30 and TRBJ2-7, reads SQTIHQWPATLVQPVGSPLSLECTVEGTSNPNLYWYRQAAGRGLQLLFYSVGIGQISSEVPQNLSASRPQDRQFILSSKKLLLSDSGFYLCAWRARGIGPYEQYFGPGTRLTVT.

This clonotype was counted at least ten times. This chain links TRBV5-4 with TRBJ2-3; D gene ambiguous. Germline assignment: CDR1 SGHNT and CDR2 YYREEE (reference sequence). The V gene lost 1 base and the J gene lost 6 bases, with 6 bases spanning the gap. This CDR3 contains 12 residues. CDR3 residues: CASSLQGDTQYF. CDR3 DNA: TGTGCCAGCAGCTTGCAAGGGGATACGCAGTATTTT.

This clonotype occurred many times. The CDR3 nucleotides are TGTGCCAGCAGTCCGAAGGGACGAAGGTTCTTC. Residues: CASSPKGRRFF. The chain uses TRBV6-2 or TRBV6-3 and TRBJ2-1, with D tentatively TRBD1 or TRBD2 (5 bases each). The CDR3 length is 11 residues. V lost 5 bases and J lost 15, with 14 bases in between. Germline V gene lookup returns CDR1 MNHEY and CDR2 SVGEGT.

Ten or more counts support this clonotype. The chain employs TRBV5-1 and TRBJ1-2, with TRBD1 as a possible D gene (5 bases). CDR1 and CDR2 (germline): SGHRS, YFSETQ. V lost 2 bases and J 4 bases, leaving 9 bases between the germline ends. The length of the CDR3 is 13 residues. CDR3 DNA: TGCGCCAGCAGCTTAGGGGATGTCTATGGCTACACCTTC. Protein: CASSLGDVYGYTF.

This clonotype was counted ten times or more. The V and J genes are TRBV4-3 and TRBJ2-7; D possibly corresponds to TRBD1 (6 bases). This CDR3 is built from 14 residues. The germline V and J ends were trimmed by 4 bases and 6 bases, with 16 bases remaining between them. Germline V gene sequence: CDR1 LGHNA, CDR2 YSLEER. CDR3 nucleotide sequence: TGCGCCAGCAGCCGCGCACACAGGGCTGGCGAGCAGTACTTC. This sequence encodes CASSRAHRAGEQYF.

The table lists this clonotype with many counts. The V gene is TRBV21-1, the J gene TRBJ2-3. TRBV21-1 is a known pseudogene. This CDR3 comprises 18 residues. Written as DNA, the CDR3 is TGTGCCAGCAGCAAAGGCTGGGGAAGGTCAGGACCCCCAGATACGCAGTATTTT. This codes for CASSKGWGRSGPPDTQYF.

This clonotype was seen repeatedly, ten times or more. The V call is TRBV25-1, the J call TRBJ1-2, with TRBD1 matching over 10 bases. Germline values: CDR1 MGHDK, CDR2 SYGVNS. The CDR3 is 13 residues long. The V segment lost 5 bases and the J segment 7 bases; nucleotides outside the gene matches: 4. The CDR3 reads CASSQTGGRGYTF. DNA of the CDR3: TGTGCCAGCAGTCAGACAGGGGGCCGTGGCTACACCTTC.